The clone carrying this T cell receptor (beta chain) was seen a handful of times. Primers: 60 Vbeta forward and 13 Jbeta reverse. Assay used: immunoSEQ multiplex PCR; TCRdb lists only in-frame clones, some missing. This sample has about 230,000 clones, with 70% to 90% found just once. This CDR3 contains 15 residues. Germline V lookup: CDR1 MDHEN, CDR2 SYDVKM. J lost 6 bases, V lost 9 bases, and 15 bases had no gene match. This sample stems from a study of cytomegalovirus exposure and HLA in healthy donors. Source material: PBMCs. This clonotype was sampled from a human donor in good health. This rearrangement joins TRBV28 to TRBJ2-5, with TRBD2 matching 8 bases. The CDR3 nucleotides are TGTGCCAGTTCAGAACTAGCGGAGGCCCCGAAGACCCAGTACTTC. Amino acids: CASSELAEAPKTQYF.